The table lists the clone carrying this T cell receptor beta chain with a few counts. Antigen unknown. TCRdb re-called the 5' RACE reads with MiXCR, one entry per CDR3 protein. Here the sample spans 420,000 or so distinct CDR3 sequences, approximately 17% being singletons. Trimming removed 1 base from V and 8 bases from J, with 15 bases in between. Germline V gene data show CDR1 as LGHNA and CDR2 as YNFKEQ. The CDR3 sequence is 15 residues long. Everyone who gave samples was a healthy Caucasian. This sample is part of a study of identical twins. Overall study results and limits: Out-of-frame alpha sequences shared by twins showed excess low generation probability.

Specimen: naive T cells sorted from blood. This chain uses TRBV4-2 with TRBJ1-5, with D possibly being TRBD1 (6 bases). The clonotype comes from a man aged 50-59 years in good health. CDR3 sequence reads: CASSQGGQGREPQHF. Here the CDR3 DNA reads TGTGCCAGCAGCCAAGGCGGGCAGGGGAGGGAGCCCCAGCATTTT.